This T cell receptor beta chain originates from a study of control samples from healthy donors and cancer patients. Clones were sequenced by immunoSEQ multiplex PCR, and TCRdb holds only the in-frame ones, with some missing. Seen here are 120,000 or so clones, less than 95% observed once, and the top ten hold approximately 4%. The CDR3 is 12 amino acids. Germline-derived CDR1 and CDR2 are SQVTM and ANQGSEA. Between the trimmed V and J ends, which lost 4 bases and 6 bases, there was a span of 9 bases. This clonotype was obtained from a man aged 25-45 years in good health. V and J are TRBV29-1 and TRBJ2-2, with D perhaps matching TRBD2 (5 bases). The source material was blood. CDR3 nucleotide sequence: TGCAGCGTTGTATCGGGGTCCGGGGAGCTGTTTTTT. It specifies CSVVSGSGELFF.